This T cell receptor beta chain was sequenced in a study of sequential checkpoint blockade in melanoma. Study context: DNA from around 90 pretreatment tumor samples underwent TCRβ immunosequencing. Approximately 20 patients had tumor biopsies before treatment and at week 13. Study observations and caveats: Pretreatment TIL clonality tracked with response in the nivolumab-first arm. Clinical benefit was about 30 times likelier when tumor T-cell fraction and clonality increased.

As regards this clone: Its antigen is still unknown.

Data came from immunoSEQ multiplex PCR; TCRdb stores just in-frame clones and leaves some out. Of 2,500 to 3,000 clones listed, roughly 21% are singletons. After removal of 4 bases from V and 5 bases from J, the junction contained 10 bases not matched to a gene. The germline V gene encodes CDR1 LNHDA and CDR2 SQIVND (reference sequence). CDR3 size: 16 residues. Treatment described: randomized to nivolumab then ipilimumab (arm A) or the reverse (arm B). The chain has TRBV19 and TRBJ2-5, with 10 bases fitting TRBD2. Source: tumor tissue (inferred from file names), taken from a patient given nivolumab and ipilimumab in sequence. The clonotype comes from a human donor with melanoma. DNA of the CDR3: TGTGCCAGTAGTACCCTAGCGGGGGCCTACAGGGAGACCCAGTACTTC. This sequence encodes CASSTLAGAYRETQYF.